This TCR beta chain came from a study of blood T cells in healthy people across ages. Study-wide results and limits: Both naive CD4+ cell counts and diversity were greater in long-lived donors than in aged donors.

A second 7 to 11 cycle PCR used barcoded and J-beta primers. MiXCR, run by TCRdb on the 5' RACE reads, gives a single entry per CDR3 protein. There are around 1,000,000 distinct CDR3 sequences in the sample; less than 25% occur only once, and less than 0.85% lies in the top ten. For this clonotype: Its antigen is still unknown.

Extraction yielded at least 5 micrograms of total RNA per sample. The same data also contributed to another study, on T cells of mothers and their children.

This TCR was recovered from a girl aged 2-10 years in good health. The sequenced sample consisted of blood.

The CDR3 loop reads CASSVGLAGFTGELFF. The DNA of the CDR3 is TGTGCCAGCAGCGTAGGGCTAGCGGGCTTCACCGGGGAGCTGTTTTTT. The V gene is TRBV9, the J gene TRBJ2-2; 8 bases are a match to TRBD2. Germline CDR1 SGDLS, CDR2 YYNGEE. The CDR3 contains 16 residues. The V segment lost 0 bases and the J segment 4 bases; nucleotides outside the gene matches: 5.